This entry features one T cell receptor (beta chain) sequence. What it binds is unknown. This specimen belongs to a study of T-cell reconstitution after alpha-beta-depleted transplantation in children. Study conclusions and caveats: A year had passed since transplant, and T-cell counts and diversity by then came mostly from newly produced T cells. The origin of alpha-beta T cells about two months after transplant was reportedly several hundred expanded graft clones.

Molecular barcoding with unique molecular identifiers was used for the TCRbeta library. TCRdb re-called the PCR reads with MiXCR, one entry per CDR3 protein. The sample lists roughly 420,000 distinct CDR3 sequences, under 20% seen once, with 25% to 30% in the top ten. The receptor comes from a boy less than two years old who had a stem cell transplant for Wiskott-Aldrich syndrome, so the T cells may come from the graft donor. The input for sequencing was PBMCs, mostly from graft donor cells, taken 360 days after TCRalphabeta/CD19-depleted stem cell transplant.

The CDR3 spells CASSAHLELGEQYF. CDR3 nucleotides: TGTGCCAGCAGCGCGCACCTTGAGTTGGGCGAGCAGTACTTC. V and J are TRBV2 and TRBJ2-7, with unresolved D. V was pared by 6 bases and J by 6 bases, with 18 bases between. Germline values: CDR1 SNHLY, CDR2 FYNNEI. This CDR3 comprises 14 residues.